The TCR beta chain described here comes from a study of blood T cell repertoires in COVID-19 (dated by TCRdb to 2020 to 2021). Some background on the complete study: Samples from collaborators originated in the United States, Italy and Spain and spanned both the acute and convalescent phases of COVID-19. The prospective study material was composed of cDNA or gDNA derived from T cells, B-cell-depleted T cells, or PBMCs. Subjects who had been exposed to COVID-19, were actively infected with it, or had recovered from it provided the deeply sampled blood TCRbeta repertoires that made up the dataset. A freely available public database, intended as a resource for researchers studying the immune response to SARS-CoV-2, is where the repertoires were released. Samples came from the ongoing ImmuneRACE study (first 160 participants) plus 1,254 subjects from 6 global collaborators. Nearly every sample came with metadata listing a de-identified subject ID, COVID-19 status, age in years and sex. HLA class I and class II types, where available, came from metadata supplied by the sample provider rather than from assay-based typing.

The immunoSEQ Assay, a bias-controlled multiplex PCR, was used to amplify TCRbeta CDR3 regions from genomic DNA. The published analysis was carried out like this. The number of nucleated cells in each sample was estimated from the amplification of reference gene primers within the assay. To quantify the absolute abundance of each unique TCRbeta CDR3 rearrangement, sequence reads were collapsed and filtered. For each sample, productive Simpson clonality was calculated as the square root of Simpson's diversity index over productive rearrangements. TCRdb holds this immuneACCESS table with in-frame rearrangements only. Some clones are missing; in checked studies, unresolved V genes explain under half, and the rest has no known cause. V and J calls and clone size come straight from that table; D and trimming were deduced from the DNA. The sample has about 61,000 clones on record, around nine tenths of them singletons. The ten biggest clones cover less than 20% of the sample.

Findings and caveats that apply to the study as a whole: How much clinical and demographic metadata was included differed by source and by participant, and the metadata was provided uncurated.

To note about this clone: This receptor's antigen is unknown. No much larger clonotype is one base removed from it; base qualities were not supplied.

Whole blood was collected in K2EDTA tubes by collaborating institutions according to the institutions' own protocols. For TCRbeta analysis, collaborators shipped samples as frozen whole blood, isolated PBMCs, or DNA extracted from either of those sample types. This clonotype was sampled from a woman of 80 years or more with active COVID-19. The sample was peripheral blood.

The bases are TGTGCCACCAGCAGAGCAGGGGGTAGGACTTACGAGCAGTACTTC. It specifies CATSRAGGRTYEQYF. This sequence uses TRBV15 and TRBJ2-7; 7 middle bases align to TRBD1. From V the trimming removes 1 base and from J it removes 4 bases, while the gene matches leave 7 bases of the junction unaccounted for. Via the germline V gene (reference sequence), CDR1 is LNHNV and CDR2 YYDKDF. Reading from cysteine to phenylalanine, the CDR3 counts 15 amino acids. The CDR3 DNA has 45 bases and is translated from base 1.